Below, 25 T cell receptor beta chains from the same sample are listed, as sequenced in a study of CD8 T cells in Susac syndrome. Random hexamers served to reverse transcribe roughly 0.5 to 1 ug RNA. TCRdb passed the immunoSEQ multiplex PCR reads through MiXCR, listing each CDR3 protein once. The sample yields approximately 140,000 distinct CDR3 sequences, around 75% seen once. The material sequenced was CD8+ T cells from PBMCs. The receptor source for this set is a human donor with multiple sclerosis.

V gene TRBV6-1 combines with J gene TRBJ2-7; D gene unclear. This CDR3 is built from 15 residues. CDR1 and CDR2 from the germline V gene are MNHNS and SASEGT. V was cut by 0 bases and J by 1 base, with 10 bases left in between. DNA for the CDR3: TGTGCCAGCAGTGAAGCGCCCGATCCGTCCTACGAGCAGTACTTC. Encoded protein: CASSEAPDPSYEQYF.

The chain is built from TRBV13 and TRBJ1-1; D is unclear. Germline CDR1 reads PRHDT; CDR2 reads FYEKMQ (reference sequence). The ends were cut back, 8 bases at V and 4 bases at J, with 11 bases in the middle. This CDR3 region has 12 residues. CDR3 protein: CASAESGTEAFF. The DNA of the CDR3 is TGTGCCAGCGCGGAATCGGGCACTGAAGCTTTCTTT.

The CDR3 bases are TGCGCCAGCAGCAAGGCCGGGGAGAGTCAGCCCCAGCATTTT. Translated, it gives CASSKAGESQPQHF. J is TRBJ1-5 and V is TRBV4-1, with no clear D. The CDR3 sequence is 14 residues long. Germline CDR1 and CDR2: MGHRA and YSYEKL. Deletions cut 5 bases from V and 6 bases from J, with 14 bases between.

This chain connects TRBV6-5 to TRBJ2-1; D uncertain. CDR1 and CDR2 from the germline V gene are MNHEY and SVGAGI. V lost 0 bases and J lost 6, with 6 bases in between. CDR3 length equals 13 residues. The CDR3 sequence: CASSYSRRNEQFF. As DNA, the CDR3 is TGTGCCAGCAGTTACTCCAGGCGCAATGAGCAGTTCTTC.

This chain links TRBV6-5 with TRBJ1-2; tentative D call: TRBD1 (5 bases). The CDR3 loop spans 14 amino acids. Trimming took off 6 bases at V and 3 bases at J, with 14 bases between the two ends. Looked up from germline, CDR1 is MNHEY and CDR2 is SVGAGI. CDR3 DNA sequence: TGTGCCAGCAGAGCCCTCGCGACAGACTATGGCTACACCTTC. Its protein product is CASRALATDYGYTF.

This clonotype has more than one count but fewer than ten. The V and J genes are TRBV7-9 and TRBJ1-2, with a weak D call TRBD1 (5 bases). The V end was cut by 0 bases, the J end by 8 bases, with 16 bases between. The length of the CDR3 is 15 residues. Germline lookup yields CDR1 SEHNR and CDR2 FQNEAQ (reference sequence). The CDR3 DNA sequence: TGTGCCAGCAGCTTAGCGGTGGGGGTCCTCTGGGGCTACACCTTC. Its protein is CASSLAVGVLWGYTF.

The chain is built from TRBV7-8 and TRBJ1-1; the D gene is possibly TRBD1 (5 bases). Germline lookup yields CDR1 SGHVS and CDR2 FQNEAQ. CDR3 length: 17 residues. V shed 3 bases and J shed 1 base, with 18 bases lying between them. DNA of the CDR3: TGTGCCAGCAGCTTGGAGGGCAGGGCAACGGGGAACACTGAAGCTTTCTTT. It is translated as CASSLEGRATGNTEAFF.

This sequence joins TRBV3-1 and TRBJ1-1, with unresolved D. The V and J ends lost 1 base and 6 bases respectively, with 12 bases between them. This CDR3 is built from 14 residues. In germline, CDR1 is LGHDT, CDR2 YNNKEL (reference sequence). CDR3 DNA sequence: TGTGCCAGCAGCCAAGCAGGCCCGTACGCTGAAGCTTTCTTT. Translation gives CASSQAGPYAEAFF.

V is TRBV4-2 and J is TRBJ2-1; 11 bases fit TRBD2. This CDR3 contains 15 residues. Germline loops: CDR1 LGHNA, CDR2 YNFKEQ. V shed 1 base and J 8 bases; nucleotides not matched to a gene: 4. The CDR3 bases are TGTGCCAGCAGCCAAGCCCCACTAGCGGGGGATGAGCAGTTCTTC. Amino acid sequence: CASSQAPLAGDEQFF.

The genes are TRBV12-3 or TRBV12-4 and TRBJ2-1; D uncertain. This CDR3 contains 18 residues. The ends were cut back, 3 bases at V and 0 bases at J, with 18 bases in the middle. The CDR3 sequence is CASSFEQSLGSSYNEQFF. The CDR3 DNA reads as TGTGCCAGCAGTTTTGAGCAGTCTTTGGGAAGCTCCTACAATGAGCAGTTCTTC.

The chain couples TRBV7-8 to TRBJ1-5; D uncertain. This CDR3 region has 12 residues. Germline-derived CDR1 and CDR2 are SGHVS and FQNEAQ. Trimming cost V 6 bases and J 8 bases, with 11 bases left between them. The CDR3 DNA follows: TGTGCCAGCAGTCCGAACAGAGAGCCCCAGCATTTT. As protein: CASSPNREPQHF.

This chain joins TRBV9 and TRBJ2-2; D remains ambiguous. The V end lost 3 bases, the J end lost 7 bases, and 10 bases lay between the germline ends. Germline-derived CDR1 and CDR2 are SGDLS and YYNGEE. The CDR3 sequence is 13 residues long. In DNA, the CDR3 is TGTGCCAGCAGCGAACCGGTCCACGGGGAGCTGTTTTTT. This encodes CASSEPVHGELFF.

The chain links TRBV6-1 to TRBJ2-5; D perhaps matches TRBD2 (5 bases). Germline V CDR1 and CDR2: MNHNS, SASEGT. Trimming took off 6 bases at V and 3 bases at J, with 17 bases between the two ends. This CDR3 is 15 amino acids long. The CDR3 DNA is TGTGCCAGCAGCCCTAGCAAGGGCTATGAAGAGACCCAGTACTTC. Amino acid sequence: CASSPSKGYEETQYF.

This chain links TRBV2 with TRBJ2-3; 9 bases map to TRBD2. This CDR3 contains 13 residues. CDR1 and CDR2 (germline): SNHLY, FYNNEI. After removal of 9 bases from V and 4 bases from J, the junction contained 5 bases not matched to a gene. CDR3 nucleotides: TGTGCCAGTCGAGCGGGAGGTTCAGATACGCAGTATTTT. Translation gives CASRAGGSDTQYF.

The count of this clonotype is one. The CDR3: CATSDHSDRGASGELFF. The CDR3 DNA sequence: TGTGCCACCAGTGACCACTCTGACAGGGGAGCCTCCGGGGAGCTGTTTTTT. V gene TRBV24-1 combines with J gene TRBJ2-2; 8 nucleotides match TRBD1. V lost 4 bases to trimming and J lost 6 bases; unmatched junction nucleotides: 12. The CDR3 is 17 residues long. Germline V gene data show CDR1 as KGHDR and CDR2 as SFDVKD.

The chain links TRBV7-9 to TRBJ2-1; the match to TRBD2 covers 13 bases. Germline assignment: CDR1 SEHNR and CDR2 FQNEAQ (reference sequence). Losses at the gene ends were 1 base for V and 8 bases for J; bases not matched to a gene: 5. The CDR3 loop spans 16 amino acids. CDR3 nucleotide sequence: TGTGCCAGCAGCTTAGGGTGGACTAGCGGGAGCGATGAGCAGTTCTTC. Its translation is CASSLGWTSGSDEQFF.

This chain uses TRBV10-1 with TRBJ2-1, with 10 positions matching TRBD2. The CDR3 has 15 residues. CDR1 and CDR2 from the germline V gene are WNHNN and SYGVQD (reference sequence). V was pared by 2 bases and J by 4 bases, with 2 bases of the junction left unmatched. In DNA form, the CDR3 reads TGCGCCAGCAGTGAGAGGACTAGCGGTTACAATGAGCAGTTCTTC. It is translated as CASSERTSGYNEQFF.

The rearrangement joins TRBV20-1 to TRBJ2-2; 9 bases align to TRBD2. This CDR3 has 12 amino acids. In germline, CDR1 is DFQATT, CDR2 SNEGSKA (reference sequence). CDR3 in DNA: TGCACAGTCGCGGGGGGGATCGGGGAGCTGTTTTTT. Encoded protein: CTVAGGIGELFF.

The V call is TRBV30, the J call TRBJ2-1; D gene unclear. V was cut by 5 bases and J by 0 bases, with 11 bases left in between. CDR3 length: 14 amino acids. Germline CDR1 GTSNPN, CDR2 SVGIG (reference sequence). The CDR3 DNA reads TGTGCCTGGGGCGACGGTAGCTCCTACAATGAGCAGTTCTTC. This sequence encodes CAWGDGSSYNEQFF.

J is TRBJ2-7 and V is TRBV7-2; D may be TRBD2 (6 bases). The ends were cut back, 0 bases at V and 7 bases at J, with 13 bases in the middle. CDR1 is SGHTA, CDR2 FQGNSA, per germline. CDR3 length equals 14 residues. CDR3 DNA: TGTGCCAGCAGCTTAGCGCCTCGGGCGGGAGAGCAGTACGTC. Amino acid sequence: CASSLAPRAGEQYV.

The rearrangement joins TRBV12-3 or TRBV12-4 to TRBJ1-2; D is unclear. Deletions cut 6 bases from V and 1 base from J, with 18 bases between. There are 16 residues in the CDR3. The CDR3 loop is CASRAPGGFGNYGYTF. The CDR3 DNA follows: TGTGCCAGCAGGGCTCCCGGCGGTTTTGGTAACTATGGCTACACCTTC.

The chain recombines TRBV4-1 with TRBJ1-5; D uncertain. The CDR3 covers 13 residues. Germline lookup yields CDR1 MGHRA and CDR2 YSYEKL. The V and J ends lost 3 bases and 4 bases respectively, with 7 bases between them. The CDR3 is CASSQGVNQPQHF. The CDR3 DNA reads as TGCGCCAGCAGCCAGGGAGTGAATCAGCCCCAGCATTTT.

The V and J genes are TRBV6-2 or TRBV6-3 and TRBJ2-5, with 9 positions matching TRBD1. The J segment lost 5 bases and the V segment lost 1 base, leaving 2 bases of the junction unmatched. The germline CDR1 and CDR2 sequences are MNHEY and SVGEGT. The CDR3 is made up of 14 amino acids. The CDR3 DNA sequence: TGTGCCAGCAGTTACTACAGGGGGCCCGAGACCCAGTACTTC. Protein product: CASSYYRGPETQYF.

This clonotype was counted a few times. The chain combines TRBV6-1 with TRBJ1-2; a weak D match, TRBD1 (5 bases). Germline loops: CDR1 MNHNS, CDR2 SASEGT. V was cut by 1 base and J by 8 bases, with 17 bases left in between. The CDR3 length is 15 residues. CDR3 sequence (DNA): TGTGCCAGCAGTGAAGTTTGGGACGGATCGAGCGGCTACACCTTC. This translates into CASSEVWDGSSGYTF.

The gene calls are TRBV5-5 and TRBJ2-7, with D perhaps matching TRBD1 (6 bases). CDR3 length: 14 amino acids. From germline, CDR1 is SGHKS and CDR2 YYEKEE (reference sequence). The CDR3 coding sequence is TGTGCCAGCAGCCTTGGACAGCTACCACTTAGCCTCCACGTC. Its protein product is CASSLGQLPLSLHV.